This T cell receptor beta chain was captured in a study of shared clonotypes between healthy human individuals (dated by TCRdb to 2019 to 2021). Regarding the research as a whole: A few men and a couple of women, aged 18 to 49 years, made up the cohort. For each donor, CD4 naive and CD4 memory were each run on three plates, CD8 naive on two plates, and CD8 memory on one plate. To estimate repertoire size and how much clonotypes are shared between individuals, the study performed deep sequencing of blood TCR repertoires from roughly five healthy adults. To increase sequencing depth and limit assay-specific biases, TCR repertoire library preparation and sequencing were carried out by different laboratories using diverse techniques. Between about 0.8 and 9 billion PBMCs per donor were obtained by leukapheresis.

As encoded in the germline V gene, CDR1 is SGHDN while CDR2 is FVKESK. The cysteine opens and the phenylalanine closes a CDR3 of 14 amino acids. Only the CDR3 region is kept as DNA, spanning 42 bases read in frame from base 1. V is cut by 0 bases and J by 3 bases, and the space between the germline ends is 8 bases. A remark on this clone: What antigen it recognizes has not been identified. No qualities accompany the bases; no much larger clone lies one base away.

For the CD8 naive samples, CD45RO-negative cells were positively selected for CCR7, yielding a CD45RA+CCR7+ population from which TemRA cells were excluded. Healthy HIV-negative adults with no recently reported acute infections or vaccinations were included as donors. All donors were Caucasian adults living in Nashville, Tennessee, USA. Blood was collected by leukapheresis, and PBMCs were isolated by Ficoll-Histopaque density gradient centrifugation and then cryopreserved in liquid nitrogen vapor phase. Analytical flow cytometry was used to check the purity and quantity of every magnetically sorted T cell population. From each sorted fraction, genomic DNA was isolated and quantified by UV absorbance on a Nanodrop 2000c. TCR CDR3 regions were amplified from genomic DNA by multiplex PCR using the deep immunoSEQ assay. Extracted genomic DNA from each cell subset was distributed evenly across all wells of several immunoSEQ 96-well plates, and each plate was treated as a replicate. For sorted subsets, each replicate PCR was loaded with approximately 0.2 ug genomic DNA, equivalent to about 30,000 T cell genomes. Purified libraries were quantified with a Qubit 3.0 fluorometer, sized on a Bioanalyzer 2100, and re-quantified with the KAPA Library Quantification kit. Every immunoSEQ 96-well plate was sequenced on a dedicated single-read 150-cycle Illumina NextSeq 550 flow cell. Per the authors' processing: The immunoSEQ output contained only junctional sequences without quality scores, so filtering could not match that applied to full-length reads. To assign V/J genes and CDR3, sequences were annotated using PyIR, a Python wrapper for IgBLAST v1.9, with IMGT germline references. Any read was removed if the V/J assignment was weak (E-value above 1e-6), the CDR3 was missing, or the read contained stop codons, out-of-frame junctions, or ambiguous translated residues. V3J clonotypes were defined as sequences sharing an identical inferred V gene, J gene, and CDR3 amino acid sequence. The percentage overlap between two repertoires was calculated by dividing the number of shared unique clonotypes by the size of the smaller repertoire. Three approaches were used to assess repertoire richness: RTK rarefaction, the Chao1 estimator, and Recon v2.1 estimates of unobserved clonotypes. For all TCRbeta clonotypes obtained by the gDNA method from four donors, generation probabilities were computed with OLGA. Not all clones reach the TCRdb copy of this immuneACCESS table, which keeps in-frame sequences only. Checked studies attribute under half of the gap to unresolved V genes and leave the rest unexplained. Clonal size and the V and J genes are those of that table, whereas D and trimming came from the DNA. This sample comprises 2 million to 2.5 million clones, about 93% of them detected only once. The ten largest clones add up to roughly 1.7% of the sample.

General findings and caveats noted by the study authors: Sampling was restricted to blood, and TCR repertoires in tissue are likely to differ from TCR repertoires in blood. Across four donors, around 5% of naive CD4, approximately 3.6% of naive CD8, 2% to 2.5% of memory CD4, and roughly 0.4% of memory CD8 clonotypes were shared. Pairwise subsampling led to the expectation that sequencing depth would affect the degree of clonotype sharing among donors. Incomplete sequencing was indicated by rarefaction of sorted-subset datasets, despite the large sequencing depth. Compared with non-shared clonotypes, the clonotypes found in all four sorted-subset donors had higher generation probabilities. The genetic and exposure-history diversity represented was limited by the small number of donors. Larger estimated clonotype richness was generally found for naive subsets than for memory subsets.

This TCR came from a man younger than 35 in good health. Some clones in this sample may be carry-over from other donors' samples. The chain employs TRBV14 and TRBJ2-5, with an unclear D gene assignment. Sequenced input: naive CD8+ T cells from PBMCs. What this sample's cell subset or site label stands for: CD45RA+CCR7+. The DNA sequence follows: TGTGCCAGCAGCCAAGAATCAACAGAAGAGACCCAGTACTTC. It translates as CASSQESTEETQYF.